This TCR beta chain was captured in a study of glioma-infiltrating T cells after dendritic cell vaccination. This clone showed up just once. Method: immunoSEQ multiplex PCR; TCRdb's copy keeps in-frame clones and lacks some. Of 75,000 to 100,000 clones in the sample, 79% were seen once. This CDR3 region has 15 residues. Germline-derived CDR1 and CDR2 are SGHAT and FQNNGV. Trimming shortened V by 3 bases and J by 1 base, and 12 bases separated the two germline ends. The sequenced sample was blood, obtained before dendritic cell vaccination. This clonotype was obtained from a human donor with glioblastoma. The chain combines TRBV11-2 with TRBJ1-1; D might be TRBD1 (5 bases). CDR3 in amino acids: CASSLQGGSNTEAFF. CDR3 DNA sequence: TGTGCCAGCAGCTTGCAGGGAGGTTCGAACACTGAAGCTTTCTTT. The complete variable domain, with remaining parts taken from reference TRBV11-2 and TRBJ1-1, reads EAGVAQSPRYKIIEKRQSVAFWCNPISGHATLYWYQQILGQGPKLLIQFQNNGVVDDSQLPKDRFSAERLKGVDSTLKIQPAKLEDSAVYLCASSLQGGSNTEAFFGQGTRLTVV.